One sample yielded the 13 T cell receptor beta chains listed below, sequenced in a study of graft-versus-host responses after intestinal transplantation. Here immunoSEQ multiplex PCR was the method, and the copy in TCRdb shows in-frame clones only, minus some. There are about 70,000 clones in the sample; 75% to 90% occur only once, and approximately 0.39% lies in the top ten. Antigens for these TCRs are unknown. Sequencing used unstimulated CD4+ T cells sorted from spleen or lymph node cells, obtained before transplant. The source is a human donor who was the organ donor for an intestinal transplant.

The V and J genes are TRBV15 and TRBJ1-2, with TRBD1 identical over 8 bases. Looked up from germline, CDR1 is LNHNV and CDR2 is YYDKDF (reference sequence). The CDR3 extends over 17 amino acids. Losses at the gene ends were 0 bases for V and 7 bases for J; bases not matched to a gene: 13. CDR3: CATSRDILTGGSGGYTF. For the CDR3, the DNA is TGTGCCACCAGCAGAGATATTTTAACAGGGGGGTCTGGTGGCTACACCTTC.

The chain links TRBV6-6 to TRBJ2-7, with D possibly matching TRBD1 (5 bases). Germline CDR1 is MNHNY and CDR2 is SVGAGI (reference sequence). V dropped 5 bases and J dropped 0 bases, with 14 bases sitting between them. The CDR3 covers 15 residues. The CDR3 DNA is TGTGCCAGCAGTCCCCAGGGCATGAGCTCCTACGAGCAGTACGTC. Its translation: CASSPQGMSSYEQYV.

The V call is TRBV4-2, the J call TRBJ2-5; TRBD2 agrees at 15 bases. J lost 5 bases, V lost 0 bases, and 7 bases had no gene match. Germline loops: CDR1 LGHNA, CDR2 YNFKEQ. The CDR3 is made up of 18 amino acids. The DNA for the CDR3 is TGTGCCAGCAGCCAAGAAGGAGGACTAGCGGGGGGGGAGGAGACCCAGTACTTC. This codes for CASSQEGGLAGGEETQYF.

The chain is built from TRBV7-2 and TRBJ2-1; 7 positions agree with TRBD1. Germline V CDR1 and CDR2: SGHTA, FQGNSA. Germline trimming cut 5 bases from V and 5 bases from J; bases unmatched to any gene: 3. The CDR3 has 13 residues. CDR3 loop: CASSADRDNEQFF. The CDR3 DNA is TGTGCCAGCAGCGCCGACAGGGACAATGAGCAGTTCTTC.

V usage is TRBV13 and J usage is TRBJ1-3; 9 nucleotides align to TRBD1. The CDR3 runs 15 residues. The J segment lost 4 bases and the V segment lost 4 bases, leaving 5 bases of the junction unmatched. CDR1 and CDR2 from the germline V gene are PRHDT and FYEKMQ (reference sequence). The CDR3 is CASSSGTGRGNTIYF. The CDR3 nucleotides read TGTGCCAGCAGCTCCGGGACAGGGAGGGGAAACACCATATATTTT.

This chain connects TRBV28 to TRBJ2-7; 7 nucleotides agree with TRBD1. The CDR3 is 14 residues long. Trimming removed 2 bases from V and 1 base from J; junction bases left unmatched: 2. Germline CDR1 MDHEN, CDR2 SYDVKM. CDR3 region: CASSLTGESYEQYV. In nucleotides, the CDR3 is TGTGCCAGCAGTTTAACAGGGGAGTCCTACGAGCAGTACGTC.

This clone was found once. V and J are TRBV5-1 and TRBJ2-1; 8 positions agree with TRBD1. With V trimmed by 0 bases and J by 8 bases, 7 bases remained unmatched. Germline V CDR1 and CDR2: SGHRS, YFSETQ. There are 15 residues in the CDR3. The CDR3 DNA is TGCGCCAGCAGCTTGGATGGGACAGGTAACGATGAGCAGTTCTTC. As protein: CASSLDGTGNDEQFF. Variable domain in full (rest from reference TRBV5-1 and TRBJ2-1): KAGVTQTPRYLIKTRGQQVTLSCSPISGHRSVSWYQQTPGQGLQFLFEYFSETQRNKGNFPGRFSGRQFSNSRSEMNVSTLELGDSALYLCASSLDGTGNDEQFFGPGTRLTVL.

This CDR3 reads CASRASGPTQETQYF. The CDR3 region has the DNA TGTGCCAGCAGGGCTAGCGGACCAACCCAAGAGACCCAGTACTTC. V and J are TRBV11-1 and TRBJ2-5, with 7 bases fitting TRBD2. Germline CDR1 SGHAT, CDR2 FQDESV (reference sequence). V lost 6 bases to trimming and J lost 1 base; unmatched junction nucleotides: 8. The CDR3 contains 15 residues.

The gene calls are TRBV30 and TRBJ2-5, with D tentatively TRBD2 (6 bases). V lost 5 bases and J 3 bases, leaving 19 bases between the germline ends. Germline CDR1 and CDR2: GTSNPN and SVGIG (reference sequence). The CDR3 is made up of 15 amino acids. The CDR3 loop reads CAWVESGRGKETQYF. CDR3 nucleotide sequence: TGTGCCTGGGTCGAGAGTGGCCGCGGGAAAGAGACCCAGTACTTC.

The rearrangement joins TRBV6-5 to TRBJ2-7; the match to TRBD2 covers 9 bases. Germline assignment: CDR1 MNHEY and CDR2 SVGAGI. The CDR3 consists of 16 residues. J was trimmed by 2 bases and V by 0 bases; bases with no gene match: 5. Here the CDR3 reads CASSYSGTSPPYEQYV. In DNA form, the CDR3 reads TGTGCCAGCAGTTACTCTGGGACTAGCCCACCCTACGAGCAGTACGTC.

V and J are TRBV6-5 and TRBJ1-1; D uncertain. CDR1 is MNHEY and CDR2 is SVGAGI in the germline V gene. V was trimmed by 7 bases and J by 1 base, leaving 16 bases between them. The CDR3 has 15 amino acids. Here the CDR3 reads CASNLNRERNTEAFF. DNA of the CDR3: TGTGCCAGCAATTTAAATAGGGAGAGGAACACTGAAGCTTTCTTT.

This rearrangement joins TRBV30 to TRBJ2-3, with a tentative D call TRBD1 (5 bases). V gave up 0 bases and J gave up 2 bases, with 9 bases separating them. This CDR3 is 14 amino acids long. CDR1 and CDR2 from the germline V gene are GTSNPN and SVGIG (reference sequence). The chain's CDR3 is CAWSVGALTDTQYF. DNA for the CDR3: TGTGCCTGGAGTGTAGGGGCCCTCACAGATACGCAGTATTTT.

The V and J genes are TRBV25-1 and TRBJ1-1, with a possible D match to TRBD1 (6 bases). From germline, CDR1 is MGHDK and CDR2 SYGVNS. The V end was cut by 2 bases, the J end by 7 bases, with 14 bases between. The CDR3 consists of 14 residues. The CDR3 sequence is CASSEKVKGDEAFF. The CDR3 DNA follows: TGTGCCAGCAGTGAAAAGGTGAAGGGGGATGAAGCTTTCTTT.